The 4 T cell receptor beta chains below were found in one sample sequenced in a study of CD8 T cells in Susac syndrome. RNA totalling 0.5 to 1 ug underwent reverse transcription with random hexamers. MiXCR was run by TCRdb on the immunoSEQ multiplex PCR reads, yielding one entry per CDR3 protein. The sample gives roughly 100,000 distinct CDR3 sequences, about 93% of which show up once; over 0.3% is in the top ten. What was sequenced was CD4+ T cells from PBMCs. These receptors originate from a human donor with Susac syndrome.

This clonotype came up once. This chain joins TRBV29-1 and TRBJ2-7; 9 bases fit TRBD1. Trimming at V came to 4 bases and at J to 3 bases, leaving 1 base not matched to a gene. The CDR3 spans 12 residues. CDR1 and CDR2 from the germline V gene are SQVTM and ANQGSEA. The CDR3 is CSVATGGYEQYF. The DNA of the CDR3 is TGCAGCGTTGCGACAGGGGGCTACGAGCAGTACTTC.

The V gene is TRBV4-1, the J gene TRBJ1-1, with 9 bases fitting TRBD1. CDR1 and CDR2 from the germline V gene are MGHRA and YSYEKL. This CDR3 has 17 residues. Losses at the gene ends were 5 bases for V and 1 base for J; bases not matched to a gene: 11. In nucleotides, the CDR3 is TGCGCCAGCAGCGTCGAGGGACAGGGTTTAGAGAACACTGAAGCTTTCTTT. Protein: CASSVEGQGLENTEAFF.

CDR3 region: CASSRNVSPLHF. CDR3 DNA sequence: TGTGCCAGCAGCCGGAATGTTTCACCCCTCCACTTT. The chain couples TRBV5-6 to TRBJ1-6, with D hard to call. The germline gives CDR1 SGHDT, CDR2 YYEEEE. This CDR3 has 12 amino acids. V lost 4 bases and J 9 bases, leaving 8 bases between the germline ends.

The CDR3: CASSTGQGGETQYF. CDR3 sequence (DNA): TGCGCCAGCAGCACCGGACAGGGCGGAGAGACCCAGTACTTC. The chain couples TRBV5-1 to TRBJ2-5; 8 bases match TRBD1. The germline V gene has CDR1 SGHRS and CDR2 YFSETQ. This CDR3 has 14 amino acids. Trimming removed 4 bases from V and 4 bases from J; junction bases left unmatched: 6.